The 17 T cell receptor beta chains below come from one sample, sequenced in a study of cytomegalovirus exposure and HLA in healthy donors (dated by TCRdb to the late 2010s). Library preparation was by the immunoSEQ multiplex PCR assay. A mixture of 60 forward primers for TCR Vbeta segments and 13 reverse primers for TCR Jbeta segments was used in the multiplex PCR. This is the immuneACCESS table as TCRdb keeps it, with only in-frame sequences that have V and J called. A part of the clones is gone; compared with another copy, unresolved V genes explain less than half, and the rest is unexplained. The sample table shows roughly 150,000 clones, and roughly 83% are seen once. The ten largest clones represent around 1.3% of the sample. The sample consisted of PBMCs. These TCRs come from a boy aged 2-9 years in good health and CMV-seronegative.

CDR3 amino acids: CASRYNEQFF. CDR3 sequence (DNA): TGTGCCAGCCGCTACAATGAGCAGTTCTTC. The genes are TRBV2 and TRBJ2-1; no clear D. V lost 8 bases and J 3 bases, leaving 2 bases between the germline ends. This CDR3 has 10 amino acids. Germline lookup yields CDR1 SNHLY and CDR2 FYNNEI.

The CDR3 loop is CASSTGHLSTEAFF. CDR3 sequence (DNA): TGCGCCAGCAGCACCGGACATCTCAGCACTGAAGCTTTCTTT. The chain recombines TRBV5-1 with TRBJ1-1; possible D gene TRBD1, 5 bases. V was cut by 4 bases and J by 4 bases, with 14 bases left in between. CDR1 SGHRS and CDR2 YFSETQ come from the germline V gene. The CDR3 runs to 14 residues.

CDR3 sequence reads: CASSVGLRTTERGTTQETQYF. The CDR3 DNA reads TGTGCCAGCAGCGTAGGATTGCGGACCACCGAGCGGGGGACTACCCAAGAGACCCAGTACTTC. V is TRBV9 and J is TRBJ2-5; 8 bases fit TRBD2. This CDR3 has 21 amino acids. Losses at the gene ends were 0 bases for V and 1 base for J; bases not matched to a gene: 20. CDR1 is SGDLS, CDR2 YYNGEE, per germline. The variable domain in full, completed from reference TRBV9 and TRBJ2-5, reads DSGVTQTPKHLITATGQRVTLRCSPRSGDLSVYWYQQSLDQGLQFLIQYYNGEERAKGNILERFSAQQFPDLHSELNLSSLELGDSALYFCASSVGLRTTERGTTQETQYFGPGTRLLVL.

The chain uses TRBV5-1 and TRBJ2-7; possible D gene TRBD1, 5 bases. V dropped 5 bases and J dropped 5 bases, with 14 bases sitting between them. This CDR3 is 13 amino acids long. Germline V gives CDR1 SGHRS, CDR2 YFSETQ. The CDR3, as DNA: TGCGCCAGCAGATACCCAGGGCGAGACGAGCAGTACTTC. Translation: CASRYPGRDEQYF. The complete variable domain, with remaining parts taken from reference TRBV5-1 and TRBJ2-7, reads KAGVTQTPRYLIKTRGQQVTLSCSPISGHRSVSWYQQTPGQGLQFLFEYFSETQRNKGNFPGRFSGRQFSNSRSEMNVSTLELGDSALYLCASRYPGRDEQYFGPGTRLTVT.

The V call is TRBV6-5, the J call TRBJ1-4; D not certain. CDR3 length: 14 amino acids. V lost 0 bases, J lost 8 bases, and 10 bases lay in between. Germline V gene lookup returns CDR1 MNHEY and CDR2 SVGAGI. CDR3 DNA sequence: TGTGCCAGCAGTTACTCGCGGTGGCCAGAAAAACTGTTTTTT. Translating gives CASSYSRWPEKLFF.

The chain recombines TRBV7-9 with TRBJ2-1; 10 nucleotides match TRBD2. This CDR3 region has 15 residues. The ends lost 1 base at V and 5 bases at J; junction bases unmatched: 2. The germline gives CDR1 SEHNR, CDR2 FQNEAQ (reference sequence). The CDR3 loop is CASSLEAGGHNEQFF. The DNA of the CDR3 is TGTGCCAGCAGCTTAGAAGCGGGGGGGCACAATGAGCAGTTCTTC.

The gene calls are TRBV9 and TRBJ2-3; 10 bases line up with TRBD2. This CDR3 is built from 16 residues. CDR1 and CDR2 (germline): SGDLS, YYNGEE. Trimming removed 2 bases from V and 2 bases from J; junction bases left unmatched: 5. The CDR3 here is CASSVSGRISTDTQYF. The CDR3 region has the DNA TGTGCCAGCAGCGTTAGCGGGAGGATATCCACAGATACGCAGTATTTT.

This chain joins TRBV7-2 and TRBJ2-7, with 7 bases lining up with TRBD2. V was pared by 1 base and J by 7 bases, with 7 bases of the junction left unmatched. CDR1 SGHTA and CDR2 FQGNSA come from the germline V gene. CDR3 length: 14 residues. The CDR3 reads CASSLEGGPDEQYF. CDR3 nucleotide sequence: TGTGCCAGCAGCTTAGAGGGAGGGCCGGATGAGCAGTACTTC.

This clone was observed a few times. The chain couples TRBV6-5 to TRBJ2-7, with a possible D match to TRBD1 (5 bases). Trimming removed 0 bases at V and 2 bases at J, with 14 bases between. CDR1 is MNHEY and CDR2 is SVGAGI in the germline V gene. CDR3 size: 16 residues. CDR3 coding DNA: TGTGCCAGCAGTTACTCGACGCTAGGGGCCCCCTACGAGCAGTACTTC. Encoded protein: CASSYSTLGAPYEQYF.

This sequence joins TRBV15 and TRBJ2-7; TRBD1 aligns across 8 bases. CDR3 size: 13 residues. The ends lost 5 bases at V and 6 bases at J; junction bases unmatched: 6. The germline gives CDR1 LNHNV, CDR2 YYDKDF (reference sequence). This CDR3 reads CATSSQGAGEQYF. The CDR3 nucleotides are TGTGCCACCAGCTCCCAGGGGGCAGGCGAGCAGTACTTC.

This rearrangement joins TRBV5-5 to TRBJ2-7, with a weak D call TRBD2 (5 bases). Trimming removed 4 bases at V and 2 bases at J, with 10 bases between. This CDR3 has 13 amino acids. CDR1 SGHKS and CDR2 YYEKEE come from the germline V gene (reference sequence). CDR3 residues: CASSTRGPYEQYF. CDR3 DNA sequence: TGTGCCAGCAGCACCCGAGGGCCCTACGAGCAGTACTTC.

J is TRBJ2-5 and V is TRBV7-2, with 9 bases matching TRBD2. There are 15 residues in the CDR3. Unmatched junction bases numbered 3, after V lost 1 base and J lost 3 bases. CDR1 SGHTA and CDR2 FQGNSA come from the germline V gene. The CDR3 nucleotides are TGTGCCAGCAGCTTAGGTAGCGGGAGCAAAGAGACCCAGTACTTC. Protein sequence: CASSLGSGSKETQYF.

The V gene is TRBV5-6, the J gene TRBJ2-7, with D possibly matching TRBD1 (6 bases). The germline V and J ends were trimmed by 3 bases and 4 bases, with 14 bases remaining between them. Germline lookup yields CDR1 SGHDT and CDR2 YYEEEE. This CDR3 spans 14 amino acids. The CDR3 region is CASSSTGGTYEQYF. The CDR3 DNA is TGTGCCAGCAGCTCGACAGGAGGAACATACGAGCAGTACTTC.

The V call is TRBV18, the J call TRBJ1-3; the D gene is possibly TRBD1 (6 bases). This CDR3 comprises 17 residues. Trimming took 1 base from V and 0 from J, leaving 13 bases between them. The germline V gene encodes CDR1 KGHSH and CDR2 LQKENI. The CDR3 region is CASSPQGTRSSGNTIYF. CDR3 coding DNA: TGTGCCAGCTCACCACAGGGGACACGAAGCTCTGGAAACACCATATATTTT.

The chain employs TRBV6-5 and TRBJ1-3; a weak D match, TRBD1 (6 bases). The V and J ends lost 5 bases and 5 bases respectively, with 13 bases between them. CDR1 and CDR2 (germline): MNHEY, SVGAGI. CDR3 size: 14 residues. The CDR3 DNA is TGTGCCAGCAGTCCGTCACAGGGAAGAAACACCATATATTTT. It translates to CASSPSQGRNTIYF.

V usage is TRBV6-5 and J usage is TRBJ2-7; 9 bases align to TRBD1. CDR1 MNHEY and CDR2 SVGAGI come from the germline V gene. The length of the CDR3 is 15 residues. The V and J ends lost 2 bases and 6 bases, in that order; junction bases with no gene match: 8. The CDR3 reads CASSYGGQGRSEQYF. The CDR3 DNA is TGTGCCAGCAGTTACGGGGGACAGGGACGAAGCGAGCAGTACTTC.

V is TRBV5-8 and J is TRBJ2-1; D unresolved. The CDR3 loop spans 14 amino acids. Between the trimmed V and J ends, which lost 0 bases and 5 bases, there was a span of 9 bases. Germline V gene data show CDR1 as SGHTS and CDR2 as YDEGEE. CDR3 sequence: CASSLAQWHNEQFF. In DNA form, the CDR3 reads TGTGCCAGCAGCTTGGCCCAATGGCACAATGAGCAGTTCTTC.